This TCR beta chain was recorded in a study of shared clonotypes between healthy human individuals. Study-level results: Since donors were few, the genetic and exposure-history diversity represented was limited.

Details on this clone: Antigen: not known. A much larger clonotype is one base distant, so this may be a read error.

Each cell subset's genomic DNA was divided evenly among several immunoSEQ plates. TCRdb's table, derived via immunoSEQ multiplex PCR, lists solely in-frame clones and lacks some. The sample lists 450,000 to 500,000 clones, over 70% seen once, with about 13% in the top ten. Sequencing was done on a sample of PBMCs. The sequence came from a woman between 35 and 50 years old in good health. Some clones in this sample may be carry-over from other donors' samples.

The CDR3 spells CASSQTSGSTDTQYF. In DNA, the CDR3 is TGTGCCAGCAGCCAGACTAGCGGGAGCACAGATACGCAGTATTTT. This chain joins TRBV7-3 and TRBJ2-3; 10 bases fit TRBD2. Germline-derived CDR1 and CDR2 are SGHTA and FQGTGA. This CDR3 region has 15 residues. Losses at the gene ends were 5 bases for V and 0 bases for J; bases not matched to a gene: 2.